A selection of T cell receptor beta chains follows, all from one sample in a study of blood T cell repertoires in COVID-19. Repertoires were generated with immunoSEQ multiplex PCR, while TCRdb's copy carries only in-frame clones and drops some. The table lists 12,000 or so clones, 82% of them singletons, with 3.5% to 4.5% in the top ten. The sequenced sample consisted of peripheral blood. These TCRs come from a woman in her sixties with acute or convalescent COVID-19. The conserved cysteine and the conserved F or W are not part of the CDR3 here. A D gene is named only where the DNA matches it firmly.

d_call,v_call,j_call,cdr3_aa
TRBD1,TRBV12-3/TRBV12-4,TRBJ2-7,ASVQGAGYEQY
-,TRBV7-6,TRBJ2-5,ASSAGPQRGETQY
TRBD2,TRBV10-3,TRBJ2-3,AISDSGGFSDTQY
-,TRBV28,TRBJ1-1,ASSSYRQTMNTEAF
-,TRBV19,TRBJ2-7,ASSILAGSSYEQY
-,TRBV21-1,TRBJ1-1,ASSVRSATRTGWCTEAF
-,TRBV30,TRBJ1-2,AWYLALEGEYGYT
TRBD1,TRBV5-8,TRBJ1-1,ASSFSGTGATEAF
TRBD1,TRBV5-1,TRBJ1-6,ASSWGQGTNSPLH
-,TRBV23-1,TRBJ1-1,ASSPLRTRPMNTEAF
-,TRBV5-6,TRBJ2-2,ASSLQGLNTGELF
TRBD1,TRBV10-3,TRBJ1-5,AISERGPLMWWNNQPQH
-,TRBV15,TRBJ1-3,ATSRDVLLEGTIY
-,TRBV5-1,TRBJ1-1,ASSLSIITEAF
-,TRBV6-5,TRBJ1-5,ASDESAYQPQH
-,TRBV9,TRBJ2-2,ASSALLEAGELF
TRBD1,TRBV2,TRBJ1-6,ASKNRGRGDSPLH
TRBD1,TRBV19,TRBJ1-5,ASSIDPGQGGPSAYQPQH
TRBD2,TRBV14,TRBJ2-3,ASSPLGIAGTNTDTQY
TRBD1,TRBV3-1/TRBV3-2,TRBJ2-7,ASSLDPGQSYEQY
TRBD1,TRBV4-2,TRBJ2-3,ASSLTTGFSTDTQY
TRBD2,TRBV5-1,TRBJ2-2,ASSLNRLYRTSGDNNTGELF
TRBD2,TRBV27,TRBJ2-1,ASSKRGDSSYNEQF
-,TRBV10-3,TRBJ2-7,AISDGPSYEQY
-,TRBV7-9,TRBJ2-7,ASSLNHRPPYEQY
-,TRBV30,TRBJ1-2,AWSVRGPDGYT
-,TRBV3-1/TRBV3-2,TRBJ2-1,ASSLRVYNEQF
-,TRBV3-1/TRBV3-2,TRBJ2-7,ASSQVGRQTAYEQY
-,TRBV5-6,TRBJ1-2,ASSLRLRNYGYT
TRBD1,TRBV12-3/TRBV12-4,TRBJ2-1,ASTDRANEQF
-,TRBV5-1,TRBJ1-6,ASSEGQIYNSPLH
TRBD1,TRBV3-1/TRBV3-2,TRBJ2-5,ASSQLGTGQETQY
TRBD2,TRBV18,TRBJ2-2,ASSPKGLAGRAGELF
TRBD2,TRBV5-4,TRBJ2-3,ASSLVPSGGALDTQY
-,TRBV30,TRBJ1-6,AWTLRGSPLH
-,TRBV30,TRBJ1-3,AWSVRMTSGNTIY
-,TRBV3-1/TRBV3-2,TRBJ1-1,ASSFGQTNTEAF
TRBD1,TRBV7-9,TRBJ2-7,ASSLGGQSYEQY
TRBD2,TRBV11-3,TRBJ2-1,ASSLFSGGIDEQF
-,TRBV5-1,TRBJ2-2,ASSFSGFTGELF
TRBD1,TRBV30,TRBJ2-1,ASVRDSRYNEQF
TRBD1,TRBV6-5,TRBJ2-4,ASRYSGTGAKNIQY
-,TRBV9,TRBJ2-3,ASSGGTNTDTQY
TRBD1,TRBV7-9,TRBJ1-2,ASSSDRVRYGYT
TRBD2,TRBV10-2,TRBJ2-3,ASRSRGGTDTQY
TRBD1,TRBV5-5,TRBJ1-5,ASSPGQGWQPQH
-,TRBV5-4,TRBJ2-7,ASSLGVLGGEQY
TRBD1,TRBV5-1,TRBJ1-2,ASSGRTGADGYT
-,TRBV28,TRBJ2-2,ASSFRHTGELF
-,TRBV13,TRBJ2-5,ASSKPGQETQY
TRBD1,TRBV6-5,TRBJ2-1,ASSSDRYNEQF
-,TRBV6-1,TRBJ1-5,ASSESYGQPQH
TRBD1,TRBV18,TRBJ1-6,ASSPRDGRGSPLH
TRBD2,TRBV7-6,TRBJ2-2,ASSSLAGEDTGELF